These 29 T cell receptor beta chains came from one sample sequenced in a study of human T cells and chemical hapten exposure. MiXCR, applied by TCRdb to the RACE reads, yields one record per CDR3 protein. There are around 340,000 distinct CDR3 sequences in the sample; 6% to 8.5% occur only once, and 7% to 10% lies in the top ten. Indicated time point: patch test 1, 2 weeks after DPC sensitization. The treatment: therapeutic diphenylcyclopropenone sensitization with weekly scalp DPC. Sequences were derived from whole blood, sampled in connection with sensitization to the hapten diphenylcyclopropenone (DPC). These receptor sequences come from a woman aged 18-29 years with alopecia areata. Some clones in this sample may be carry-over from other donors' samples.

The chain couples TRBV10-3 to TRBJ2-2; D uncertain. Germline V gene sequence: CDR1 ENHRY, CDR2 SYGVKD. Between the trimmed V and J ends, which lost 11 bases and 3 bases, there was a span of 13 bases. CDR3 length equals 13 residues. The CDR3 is CAGAADDTGELFF. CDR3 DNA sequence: TGTGCCGGTGCGGCAGACGACACCGGGGAGCTGTTTTTT.

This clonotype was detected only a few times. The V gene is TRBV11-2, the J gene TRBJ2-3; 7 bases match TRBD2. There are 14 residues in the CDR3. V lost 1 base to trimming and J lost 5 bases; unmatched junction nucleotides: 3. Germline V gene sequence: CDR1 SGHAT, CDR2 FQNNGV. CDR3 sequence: CASSLVGGRDTQYF. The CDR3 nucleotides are TGTGCCAGCAGCTTAGTCGGGGGGAGAGATACGCAGTATTTT.

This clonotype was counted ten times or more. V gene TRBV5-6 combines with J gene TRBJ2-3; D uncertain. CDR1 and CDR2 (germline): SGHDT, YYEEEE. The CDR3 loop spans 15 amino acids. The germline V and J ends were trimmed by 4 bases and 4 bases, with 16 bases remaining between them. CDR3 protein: CASSGSTQVPDTQYF. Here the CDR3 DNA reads TGTGCCAGCAGCGGGTCCACTCAGGTTCCAGATACGCAGTATTTT.

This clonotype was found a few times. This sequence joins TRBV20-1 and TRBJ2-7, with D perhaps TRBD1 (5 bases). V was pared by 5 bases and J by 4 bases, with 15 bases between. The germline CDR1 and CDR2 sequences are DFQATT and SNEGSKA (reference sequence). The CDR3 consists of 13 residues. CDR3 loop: CSAPIQGSYEQYF. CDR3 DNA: TGCAGTGCTCCGATTCAGGGATCTTACGAGCAGTACTTC.

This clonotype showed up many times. CDR3 DNA sequence: TGTGCCAGCAGCCCGTCCACAGGGTCCTACGAGCAGTACTTC. Translating it yields CASSPSTGSYEQYF. The chain links TRBV7-9 to TRBJ2-7; perhaps TRBD1 as D (6 bases). Trimming stripped 5 bases from V and 1 base from J, with 12 bases between. The germline gives CDR1 SEHNR, CDR2 FQNEAQ (reference sequence). The CDR3 is made up of 14 amino acids.

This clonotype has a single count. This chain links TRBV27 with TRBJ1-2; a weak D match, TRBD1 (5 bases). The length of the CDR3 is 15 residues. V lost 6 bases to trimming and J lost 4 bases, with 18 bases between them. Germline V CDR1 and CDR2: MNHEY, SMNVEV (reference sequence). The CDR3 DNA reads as TGTGCCAGCAGCCCCGGGACCCGCATCTCCTATGGCTACACCTTC. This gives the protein CASSPGTRISYGYTF.

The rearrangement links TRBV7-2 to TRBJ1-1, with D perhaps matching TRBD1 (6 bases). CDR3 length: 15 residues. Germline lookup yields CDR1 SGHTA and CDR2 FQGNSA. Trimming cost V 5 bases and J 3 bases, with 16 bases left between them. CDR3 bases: TGTGCCAGCAGCCTTAGGTTGGGGGCAGACACTGAAGCTTTCTTT. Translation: CASSLRLGADTEAFF.

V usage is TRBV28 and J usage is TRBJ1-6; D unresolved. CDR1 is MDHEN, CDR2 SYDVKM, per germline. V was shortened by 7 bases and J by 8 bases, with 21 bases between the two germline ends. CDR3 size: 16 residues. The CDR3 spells CASIVGQVRQDSPLHF. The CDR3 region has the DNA TGTGCCAGCATCGTCGGCCAGGTACGACAAGATTCACCCCTCCACTTT.

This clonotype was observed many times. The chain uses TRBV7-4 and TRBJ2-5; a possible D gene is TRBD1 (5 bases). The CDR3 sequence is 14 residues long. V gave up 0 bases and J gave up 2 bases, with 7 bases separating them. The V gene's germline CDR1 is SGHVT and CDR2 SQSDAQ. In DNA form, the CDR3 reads TGTGCCAGCAGCTTAGCGCCAGGGCAAGAGACCCAGTACTTC. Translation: CASSLAPGQETQYF.

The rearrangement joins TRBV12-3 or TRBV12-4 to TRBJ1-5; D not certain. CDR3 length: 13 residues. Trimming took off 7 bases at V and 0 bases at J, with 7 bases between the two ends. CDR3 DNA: TGTGCCAGCACTGTAGATAGCAATCAGCCCCAGCATTTT. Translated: CASTVDSNQPQHF.

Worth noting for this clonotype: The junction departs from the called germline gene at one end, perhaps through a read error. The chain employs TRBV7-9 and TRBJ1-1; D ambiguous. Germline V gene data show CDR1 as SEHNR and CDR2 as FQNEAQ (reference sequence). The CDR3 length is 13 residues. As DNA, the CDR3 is TGTGCCAGCAGGTTAGAAGGGAACACTGAAGCTTTCTTT. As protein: CASRLEGNTEAFF.

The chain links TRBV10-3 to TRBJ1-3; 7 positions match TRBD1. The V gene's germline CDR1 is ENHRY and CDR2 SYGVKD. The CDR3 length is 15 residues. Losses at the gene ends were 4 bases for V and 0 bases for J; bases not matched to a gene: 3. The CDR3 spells CAISAGQSSGNTIYF. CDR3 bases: TGTGCCATCAGTGCGGGACAGAGCTCTGGAAACACCATATATTTT.

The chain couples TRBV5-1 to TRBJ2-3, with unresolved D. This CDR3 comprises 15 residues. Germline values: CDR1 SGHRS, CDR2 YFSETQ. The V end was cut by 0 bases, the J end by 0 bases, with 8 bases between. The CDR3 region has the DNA TGCGCCAGCAGCTTGGGCGGAATGAGCACAGATACGCAGTATTTT. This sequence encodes CASSLGGMSTDTQYF.

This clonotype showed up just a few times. The CDR3 loop reads CASSPWTGEDEQYF. CDR3 coding DNA: TGTGCCAGCAGTCCCTGGACAGGGGAGGATGAGCAGTACTTC. The genes are TRBV6-2 or TRBV6-3 and TRBJ2-7; TRBD1 matches 9 bases. The germline gives CDR1 MNHEY, CDR2 SVGEGT. The CDR3 consists of 14 residues. V lost 5 bases, J lost 7 bases, and 9 bases stayed unmatched.

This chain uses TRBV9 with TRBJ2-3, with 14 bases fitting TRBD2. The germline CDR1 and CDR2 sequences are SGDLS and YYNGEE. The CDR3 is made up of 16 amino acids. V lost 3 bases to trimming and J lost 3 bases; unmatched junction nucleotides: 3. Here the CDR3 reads CASSEGLAGATDTQYF. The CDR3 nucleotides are TGTGCCAGCAGCGAGGGACTAGCGGGGGCTACAGATACGCAGTATTTT.

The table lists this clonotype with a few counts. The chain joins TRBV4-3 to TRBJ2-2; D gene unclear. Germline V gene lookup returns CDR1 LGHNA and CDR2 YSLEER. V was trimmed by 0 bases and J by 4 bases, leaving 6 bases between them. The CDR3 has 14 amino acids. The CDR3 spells CASSQDIGTGELFF. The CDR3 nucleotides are TGCGCCAGCAGCCAAGATATAGGCACCGGGGAGCTGTTTTTT.

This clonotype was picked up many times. Written as DNA, the CDR3 is TGTGCCAGCAGCTTACAGGGGGCAAATAATGAAAAACTGTTTTTT. It is translated as CASSLQGANNEKLFF. The chain has TRBV5-6 and TRBJ1-4, with 9 nucleotides matching TRBD1. The trim removed 2 bases at V and 4 bases at J, leaving 3 bases unmatched. CDR3 length equals 15 residues. Germline values: CDR1 SGHDT, CDR2 YYEEEE.

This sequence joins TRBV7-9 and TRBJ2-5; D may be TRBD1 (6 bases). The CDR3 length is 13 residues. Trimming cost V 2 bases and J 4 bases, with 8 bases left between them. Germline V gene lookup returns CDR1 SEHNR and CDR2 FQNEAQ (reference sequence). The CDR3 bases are TGTGCCAGCAGCTTAACAGGGATAGAGACCCAGTACTTC. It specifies CASSLTGIETQYF.

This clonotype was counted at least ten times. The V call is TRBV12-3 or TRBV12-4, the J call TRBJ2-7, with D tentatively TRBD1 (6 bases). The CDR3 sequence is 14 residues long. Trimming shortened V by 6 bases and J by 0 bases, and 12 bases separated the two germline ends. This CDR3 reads CASSPQGTSYEQYF. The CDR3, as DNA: TGTGCCAGCAGCCCCCAGGGGACCTCCTACGAGCAGTACTTC.

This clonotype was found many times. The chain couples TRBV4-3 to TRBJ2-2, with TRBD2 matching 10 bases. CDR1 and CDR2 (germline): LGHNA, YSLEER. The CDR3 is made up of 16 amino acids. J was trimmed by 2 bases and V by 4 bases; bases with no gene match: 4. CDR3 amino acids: CASSLLAGANTGELFF. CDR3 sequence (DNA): TGCGCCAGCAGCCTTCTAGCGGGGGCCAACACCGGGGAGCTGTTTTTT.

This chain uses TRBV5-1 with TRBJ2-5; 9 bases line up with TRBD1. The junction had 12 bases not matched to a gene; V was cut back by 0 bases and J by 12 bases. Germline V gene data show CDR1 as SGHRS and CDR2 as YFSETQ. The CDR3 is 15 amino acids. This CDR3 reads CASSLAEDRGAQKYF. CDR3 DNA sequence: TGCGCCAGCAGCTTGGCAGAGGACAGGGGCGCCCAAAAGTACTTC.

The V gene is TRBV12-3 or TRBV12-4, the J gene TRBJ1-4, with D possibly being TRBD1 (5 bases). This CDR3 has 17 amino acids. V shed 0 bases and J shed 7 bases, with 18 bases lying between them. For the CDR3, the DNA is TGTGCCAGCAGTTTAGCGGGGGGACGCCTTTCTGGTGAAAAACTGTTTTTT. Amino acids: CASSLAGGRLSGEKLFF.

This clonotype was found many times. The CDR3 DNA is TGTGCCAGCAGCCCAGGGGTCACCGGGGAGCTGTTTTTT. Amino acids: CASSPGVTGELFF. This chain uses TRBV11-2 with TRBJ2-2; possible D gene TRBD1, 6 bases. CDR1 and CDR2 (germline): SGHAT, FQNNGV. Trimming took off 5 bases at V and 4 bases at J, with 8 bases between the two ends. The CDR3 runs to 13 residues.

The CDR3 DNA sequence: TGCAGTGCCGTGCTTGGGGCTAGCACAGATACGCAGTATTTT. Its translation is CSAVLGASTDTQYF. The gene calls are TRBV20-1 and TRBJ2-3, with D perhaps matching TRBD1 (5 bases). CDR1 and CDR2 (germline): DFQATT, SNEGSKA (reference sequence). The CDR3 is 14 amino acids. V dropped 6 bases and J dropped 0 bases, with 13 bases sitting between them.

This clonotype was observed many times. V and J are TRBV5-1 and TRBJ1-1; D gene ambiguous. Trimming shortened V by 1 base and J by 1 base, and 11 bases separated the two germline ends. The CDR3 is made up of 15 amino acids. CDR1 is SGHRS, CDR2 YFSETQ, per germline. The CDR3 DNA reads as TGCGCCAGCAGCTTGCTGGCCCCCGCGAACACTGAAGCTTTCTTT. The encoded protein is CASSLLAPANTEAFF.

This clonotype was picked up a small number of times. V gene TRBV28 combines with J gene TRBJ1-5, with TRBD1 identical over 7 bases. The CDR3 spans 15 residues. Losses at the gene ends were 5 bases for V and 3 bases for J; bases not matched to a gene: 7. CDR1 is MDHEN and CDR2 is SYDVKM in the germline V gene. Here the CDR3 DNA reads TGTGCCAGCAGTATACAGGGGTTGAACAATCAGCCCCAGCATTTT. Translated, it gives CASSIQGLNNQPQHF.

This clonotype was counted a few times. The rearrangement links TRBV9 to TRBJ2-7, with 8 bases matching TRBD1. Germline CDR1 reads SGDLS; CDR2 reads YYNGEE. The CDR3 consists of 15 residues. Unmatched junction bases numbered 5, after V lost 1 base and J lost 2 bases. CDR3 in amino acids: CASSVTGGPTYEQYF. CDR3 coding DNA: TGTGCCAGCAGCGTAACAGGGGGGCCTACCTACGAGCAGTACTTC.

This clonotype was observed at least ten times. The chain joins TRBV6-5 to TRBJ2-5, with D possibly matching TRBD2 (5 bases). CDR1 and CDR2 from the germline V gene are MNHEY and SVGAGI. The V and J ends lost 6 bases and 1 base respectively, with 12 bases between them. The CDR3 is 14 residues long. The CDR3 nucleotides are TGTGCCAGCAGCCGGCCGGGGATCCAAGAGACCCAGTACTTC. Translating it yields CASSRPGIQETQYF.

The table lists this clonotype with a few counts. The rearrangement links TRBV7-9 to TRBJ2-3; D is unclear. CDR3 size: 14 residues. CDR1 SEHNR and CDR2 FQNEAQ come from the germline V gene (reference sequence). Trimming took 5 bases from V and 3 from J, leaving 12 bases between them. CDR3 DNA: TGTGCCAGCAGCCCTGAAGTAGTAACAGATACGCAGTATTTT. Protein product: CASSPEVVTDTQYF.